This T cell receptor beta chain was retrieved from a study of T cell responses to AZD1222 COVID-19 vaccine. Germline assignment: CDR1 LNHNV and CDR2 YYDKDF (reference sequence). There are 13 residues in the CDR3. V shed 6 bases and J shed 1 base, with 9 bases lying between them. Study-level points and caveats: Sampling captured repertoires only after the peak T cell response. With two AZD1222 doses given, Spike-specific TCR breadth and depth both rose. Vaccine-associated CD4 TCRs ranged over spike, dominating at 160-218 and 743-854. Donors were mostly white British, more females; clonal diversity possibly underestimated.

The assay was immunoSEQ multiplex PCR, and TCRdb's table has in-frame clones only and misses some. The sample lists 150,000 to 160,000 clones; about 90% were seen once. Turning to this clone: Its antigen is unknown.

The sequenced sample was peripheral blood, obtained on day 0 of MenACWY control vaccination. The V call is TRBV15, the J call TRBJ2-5; a possible D gene is TRBD2 (5 bases). The clonotype originates from an adult in good health. The CDR3 DNA sequence: TGTGCCACCAGAATTCGGGGCCAAGAGACCCAGTACTTC. The encoded protein is CATRIRGQETQYF.